Each of the 14 T cell receptor beta chains below was sequenced from the same sample in a study of early T cells in non-severe SARS-CoV-2 infection. TCRdb itself ran the 5' RACE reads through MiXCR, one entry per CDR3 protein. The sample records tens of thousands of distinct CDR3 sequences, 16% being singletons. The specimen was whole blood, collected at baseline. These receptors were taken from an adult who was a healthcare worker with PCR-confirmed SARS-CoV-2 infection or an uninfected control (not recorded which).

The rearrangement joins TRBV11-2 to TRBJ2-3; TRBD2 might be the D (5 bases). The germline CDR1 and CDR2 sequences are SGHAT and FQNNGV. V was trimmed by 5 bases and J by 2 bases, leaving 14 bases between them. The CDR3 consists of 15 residues. CDR3 amino acids: CASSPTSGYTDTQYF. Written as DNA, the CDR3 is TGTGCCAGCAGCCCGACCAGCGGCTACACAGATACGCAGTATTTT. The entire variable domain, with the rest obtained from reference TRBV11-2 and TRBJ2-3, is as follows: EAGVAQSPRYKIIEKRQSVAFWCNPISGHATLYWYQQILGQGPKLLIQFQNNGVVDDSQLPKDRFSAERLKGVDSTLKIQPAKLEDSAVYLCASSPTSGYTDTQYFGPGTRLTVL.

This sequence joins TRBV7-8 and TRBJ2-1, with D perhaps matching TRBD1 or TRBD2 (5 bases each). Trimming took off 4 bases at V and 6 bases at J, with 16 bases between the two ends. CDR1 SGHVS and CDR2 FQNEAQ come from the germline V gene. The CDR3 loop spans 15 amino acids. CDR3 DNA: TGTGCCAGCAGCTCCCCGGGATGGGACCTCAATGAGCAGTTCTTC. As protein: CASSSPGWDLNEQFF.

The sample holds a few counts of this clonotype. The chain couples TRBV20-1 to TRBJ1-1; D not certain. The V end lost 3 bases, the J end lost 4 bases, and 12 bases lay between the germline ends. The germline V gene encodes CDR1 DFQATT and CDR2 SNEGSKA (reference sequence). The CDR3 loop spans 13 amino acids. The CDR3 reads CSASYSWSTEAFF. DNA of the CDR3: TGCAGTGCTAGTTACAGTTGGAGCACTGAAGCTTTCTTT.

This clonotype was counted only a few times. This chain links TRBV6-6 with TRBJ2-7, with TRBD1 matching 11 bases. Germline CDR1 is MNHNY and CDR2 is SVGAGI (reference sequence). J gave up 2 bases and V 6 bases, and 12 bases lay outside the gene matches. There are 17 residues in the CDR3. The CDR3 DNA is TGTGCCAGCAGAGCCCACATACCGGGACAGGGGGCCTACGAGCAGTACTTC. Translating gives CASRAHIPGQGAYEQYF.

This clonotype came up a few times. The chain recombines TRBV7-9 with TRBJ2-7; a possible D gene is TRBD2 (5 bases). The CDR3 covers 17 residues. The V gene's germline CDR1 is SEHNR and CDR2 FQNEAQ (reference sequence). V lost 5 bases, J lost 3 bases, and 23 bases lay in between. The CDR3 nucleotides are TGTGCCAGCAGCGCCCAGAGTCCGACTACTACCGTCTACGAGCAGTACTTC. Its translation is CASSAQSPTTTVYEQYF.

This chain joins TRBV12-3 or TRBV12-4 and TRBJ2-7, with D maybe TRBD2 (6 bases). V was trimmed by 7 bases and J by 3 bases, leaving 19 bases between them. CDR3 length equals 15 residues. The CDR3 loop is CASNPYGGDHYEQYF. In DNA, the CDR3 is TGTGCCAGCAACCCTTACGGGGGAGACCACTACGAGCAGTACTTC.

A few counts support this clonotype. The rearrangement joins TRBV5-5 to TRBJ1-2; possibly TRBD1 for D (6 bases). CDR1 is SGHKS, CDR2 YYEKEE, per germline (reference sequence). CDR3 length: 14 residues. The germline V and J ends were trimmed by 4 bases and 2 bases, with 12 bases remaining between them. The CDR3: CASSATGTNYGYTF. CDR3 coding DNA: TGTGCCAGCAGCGCAACCGGGACAAACTATGGCTACACCTTC.

This clonotype was picked up many times. This rearrangement joins TRBV11-2 to TRBJ1-2; possible D gene TRBD1, 5 bases. The V end lost 0 bases, the J end lost 8 bases, and 13 bases lay between the germline ends. CDR3 length: 14 amino acids. Looked up from germline, CDR1 is SGHAT and CDR2 is FQNNGV. CDR3 coding DNA: TGTGCCAGCAGCTTAGATCACAACGGGGGAGGCTACACCTTC. Amino acid sequence: CASSLDHNGGGYTF.

The rearrangement uses TRBV7-2 and TRBJ2-1; TRBD2 matches 9 bases. Germline V CDR1 and CDR2: SGHTA, FQGNSA. The CDR3 runs 15 residues. Trimming cost V 5 bases and J 9 bases; bases outside gene matches: 11. CDR3 residues: CASSGLGGRAFEQFF. For the CDR3, the DNA is TGTGCCAGCAGCGGTTTGGGCGGGAGGGCCTTTGAGCAGTTCTTC.

The chain combines TRBV20-1 with TRBJ1-3; D uncertain. Germline CDR1 reads DFQATT; CDR2 reads SNEGSKA (reference sequence). The CDR3 consists of 13 residues. V gave up 3 bases and J gave up 2 bases, with 8 bases separating them. CDR3 sequence: CSASSAPGNTIYF. CDR3 DNA sequence: TGCAGTGCTAGTTCTGCACCTGGAAACACCATATATTTT.

This sequence joins TRBV28 and TRBJ1-4, with D perhaps TRBD1 (5 bases). The CDR3 runs 15 residues. Trimming took off 5 bases at V and 0 bases at J, with 10 bases between the two ends. Germline assignment: CDR1 MDHEN and CDR2 SYDVKM. CDR3 sequence (DNA): TGTGCCAGCAGTACCCGGACAACAACTAATGAAAAACTGTTTTTT. It is translated as CASSTRTTTNEKLFF.

The V gene is TRBV5-1, the J gene TRBJ2-7; D is possibly TRBD1 (6 bases). Trimming cost V 4 bases and J 1 base, with 12 bases left between them. Germline V gene lookup returns CDR1 SGHRS and CDR2 YFSETQ. This CDR3 is 14 amino acids long. The CDR3 here is CASSDAQGSYEQYF. The CDR3 DNA follows: TGCGCCAGCAGCGACGCCCAGGGGTCCTACGAGCAGTACTTC. Full variable domain (remainder filled in from reference TRBV5-1 and TRBJ2-7): KAGVTQTPRYLIKTRGQQVTLSCSPISGHRSVSWYQQTPGQGLQFLFEYFSETQRNKGNFPGRFSGRQFSNSRSEMNVSTLELGDSALYLCASSDAQGSYEQYFGPGTRLTVT.

This clonotype showed up many times. The chain has TRBV5-1 and TRBJ1-3; unclear D gene. Germline CDR1 and CDR2: SGHRS and YFSETQ. Trimming stripped 0 bases from V and 4 bases from J, with 8 bases between. This CDR3 contains 14 residues. CDR3: CASSLAGYGNTIYF. The CDR3 nucleotides are TGCGCCAGCAGCTTGGCTGGTTACGGAAACACCATATATTTT.

The rearrangement links TRBV11-2 to TRBJ2-7; D is uncertain. Germline lookup yields CDR1 SGHAT and CDR2 FQNNGV. The germline V and J ends were trimmed by 0 bases and 6 bases, with 9 bases remaining between them. This CDR3 contains 13 residues. CDR3 amino acids: CASSLERLGEQYF. The CDR3 DNA reads TGTGCCAGCAGCTTAGAAAGGCTGGGCGAGCAGTACTTC.